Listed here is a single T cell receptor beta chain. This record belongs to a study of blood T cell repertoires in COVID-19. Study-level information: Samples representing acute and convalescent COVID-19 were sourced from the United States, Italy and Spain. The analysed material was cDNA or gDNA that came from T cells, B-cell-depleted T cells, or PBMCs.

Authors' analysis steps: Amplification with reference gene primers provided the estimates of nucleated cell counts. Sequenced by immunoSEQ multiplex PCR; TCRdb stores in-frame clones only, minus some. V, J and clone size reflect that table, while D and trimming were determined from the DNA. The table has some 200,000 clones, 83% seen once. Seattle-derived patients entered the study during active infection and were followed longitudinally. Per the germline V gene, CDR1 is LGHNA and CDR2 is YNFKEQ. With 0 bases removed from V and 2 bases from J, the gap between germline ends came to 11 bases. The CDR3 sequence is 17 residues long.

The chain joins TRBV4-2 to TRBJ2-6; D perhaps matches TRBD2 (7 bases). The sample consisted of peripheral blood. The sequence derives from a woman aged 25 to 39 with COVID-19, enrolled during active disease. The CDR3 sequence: CASSQDGGATGANVLTF. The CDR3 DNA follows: TGTGCCAGCAGCCAAGATGGGGGGGCGACTGGGGCCAACGTCCTGACTTTC.